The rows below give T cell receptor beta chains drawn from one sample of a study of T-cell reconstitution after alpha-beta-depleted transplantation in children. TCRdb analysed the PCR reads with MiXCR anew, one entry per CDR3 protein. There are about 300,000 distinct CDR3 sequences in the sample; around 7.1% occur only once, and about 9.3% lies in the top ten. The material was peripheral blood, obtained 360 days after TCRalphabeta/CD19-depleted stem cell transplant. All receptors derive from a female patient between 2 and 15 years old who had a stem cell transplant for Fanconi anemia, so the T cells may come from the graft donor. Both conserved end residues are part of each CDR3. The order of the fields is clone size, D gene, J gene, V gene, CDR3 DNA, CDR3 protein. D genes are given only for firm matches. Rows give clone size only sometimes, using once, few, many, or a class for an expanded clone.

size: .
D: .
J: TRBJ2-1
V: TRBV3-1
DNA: TGTGCCAGCAGCCGTGCCCTCGGGGGGCGTAACAATGAGCAGTTCTTC
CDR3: CASSRALGGRNNEQFF

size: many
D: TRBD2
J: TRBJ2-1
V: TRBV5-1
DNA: TGCGCCAGCAGCTTGCGAGCGGGGGGGCACAATGAGCAGTTCTTC
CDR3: CASSLRAGGHNEQFF

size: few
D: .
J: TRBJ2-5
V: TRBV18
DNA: TGTGCCAGCTCACCTATTGGGTTGGAGACCCAGTACTTC
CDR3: CASSPIGLETQYF

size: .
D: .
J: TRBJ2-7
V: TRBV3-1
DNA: TGTGCCAGCAGCCATCCGGGGGACTACGAGCAGTACTTC
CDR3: CASSHPGDYEQYF

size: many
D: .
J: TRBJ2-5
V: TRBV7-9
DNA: TGTGCCAACCCATTGGGGGAGGAGACCCAGTACTTC
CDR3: CANPLGEETQYF

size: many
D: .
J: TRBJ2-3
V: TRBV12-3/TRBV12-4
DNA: TGTGCCAGCAGGTCCGACGTGGGGGGCCTTCGGGCAGATACGCAGTATTTT
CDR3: CASRSDVGGLRADTQYF

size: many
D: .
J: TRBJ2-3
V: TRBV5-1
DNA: TGCGCCAGCAGCTCCCGTTCTGCGTTGACAGATACGCAGTATTTT
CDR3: CASSSRSALTDTQYF

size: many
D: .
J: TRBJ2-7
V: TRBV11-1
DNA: TGTGCCAGCAGCTTAATTTCGGAAATAGGGGTTCGCGAGCAGTACTTC
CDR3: CASSLISEIGVREQYF

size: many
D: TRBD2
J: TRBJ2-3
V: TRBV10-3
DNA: TGTGCCATCTCTCTACCCTCGACTAGCGGGGGACCCACAGATACGCAGTATTTT
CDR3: CAISLPSTSGGPTDTQYF

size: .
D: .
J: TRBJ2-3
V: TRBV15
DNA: TGTGCCACCAGCAGAGATAAAGGTATTCCGCTTATCACAGATACGCAGTATTTT
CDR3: CATSRDKGIPLITDTQYF

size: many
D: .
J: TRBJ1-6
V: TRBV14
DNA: TGTGCCAGCAGCCAAGAATACGAGGGTCTTTCACCCCTCCACTTT
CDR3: CASSQEYEGLSPLHF

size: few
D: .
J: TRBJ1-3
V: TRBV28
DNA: TGTGCCAGCAGTTACACAGCTCCCTCTGGAAACACCATATATTTT
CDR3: CASSYTAPSGNTIYF

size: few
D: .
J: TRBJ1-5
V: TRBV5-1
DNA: TGCGCCAGCAGCCCAGATGGTCAGGGCAGGGACCAGCCCCAGCATTTT
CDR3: CASSPDGQGRDQPQHF

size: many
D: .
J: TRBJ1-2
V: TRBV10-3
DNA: TGTGCCATCAGTGAGCCCATAACAGGGTATGGCTACACCTTC
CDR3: CAISEPITGYGYTF

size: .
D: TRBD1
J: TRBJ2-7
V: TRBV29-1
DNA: TGCAGCGTTGAAGGACTGACAGGGTCCACCGCCTCCTACGAGCAGTACTTC
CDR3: CSVEGLTGSTASYEQYF

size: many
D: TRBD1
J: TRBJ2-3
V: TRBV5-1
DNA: TGCGCCAGTGCACCCGGGACAGGGGGCTCAGATACGCAGTATTTT
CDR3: CASAPGTGGSDTQYF

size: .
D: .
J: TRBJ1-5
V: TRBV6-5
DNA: TGTGCCAGCAGTTACGGTGTGGGGGAAGGCAATCAGCCCCAGCATTTT
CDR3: CASSYGVGEGNQPQHF

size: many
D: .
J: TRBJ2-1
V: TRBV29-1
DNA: TGCAGCGTGAGAAGGGGCGCGGACCCCTACAATGAGCAGTTCTTC
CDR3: CSVRRGADPYNEQFF

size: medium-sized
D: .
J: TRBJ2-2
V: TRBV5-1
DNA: TGCGCCAGCAGCGAGACAGGGAACACCGGGGAGCTGTTTTTT
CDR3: CASSETGNTGELFF

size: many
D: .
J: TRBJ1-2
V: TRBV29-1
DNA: TGCAGCGTTGAAGGGAGTCCTATCTTAACTGGCTACACCTTC
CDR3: CSVEGSPILTGYTF

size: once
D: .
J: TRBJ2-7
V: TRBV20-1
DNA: TGCAGTGCTAACGACGGACGTCCCTATTACGAGCAGTACTTC
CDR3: CSANDGRPYYEQYF

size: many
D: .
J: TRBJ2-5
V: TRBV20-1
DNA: TGCAGTGCTTTTACAGGATACTCCCCCGAGTTAGAGACCCAGTACTTC
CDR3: CSAFTGYSPELETQYF

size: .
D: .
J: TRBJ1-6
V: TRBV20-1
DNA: TGCAGTGCCGACCTTCGTACGACTTTCAATTCACCCCTCCACTTT
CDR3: CSADLRTTFNSPLHF

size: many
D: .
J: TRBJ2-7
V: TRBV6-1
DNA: TGTGCCAGCAGTGAATTTATACTCTACGAGCAGTACTTC
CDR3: CASSEFILYEQYF

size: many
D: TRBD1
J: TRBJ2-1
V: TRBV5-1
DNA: TGCGCCAGTTATACCGGGACAGGCTCCTACAATGAGCAGTTCTTC
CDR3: CASYTGTGSYNEQFF

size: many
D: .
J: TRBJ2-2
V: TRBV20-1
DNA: TGCAGTGCTAGATATGGCACCGGGGAGCTGTTTTTT
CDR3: CSARYGTGELFF

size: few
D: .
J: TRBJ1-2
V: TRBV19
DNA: TGTGCCAGTAGTATTCAGGGGACTAACTATGGCTACACCTTC
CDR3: CASSIQGTNYGYTF

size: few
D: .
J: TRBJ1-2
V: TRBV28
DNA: TGTGCCAGCAGTTTAGTGCTGACAGCTGGCTACACCTTC
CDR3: CASSLVLTAGYTF

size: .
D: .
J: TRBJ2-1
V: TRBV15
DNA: TGTGCCACCAGCGTTAGGGGGGTTGGCAATGAGCAGTTCTTC
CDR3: CATSVRGVGNEQFF